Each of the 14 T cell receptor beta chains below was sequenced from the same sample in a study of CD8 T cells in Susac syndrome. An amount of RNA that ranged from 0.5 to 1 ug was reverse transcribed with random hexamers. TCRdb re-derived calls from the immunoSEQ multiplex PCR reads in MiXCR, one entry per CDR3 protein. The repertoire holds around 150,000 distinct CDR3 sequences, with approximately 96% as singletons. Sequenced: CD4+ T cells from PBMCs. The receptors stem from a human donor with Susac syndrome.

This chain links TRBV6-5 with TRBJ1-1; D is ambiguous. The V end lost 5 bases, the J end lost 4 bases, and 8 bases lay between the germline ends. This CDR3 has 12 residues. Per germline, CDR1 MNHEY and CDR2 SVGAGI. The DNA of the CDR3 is TGTGCCAGCAGTCAGAGTAGCACTGAAGCTTTCTTT. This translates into CASSQSSTEAFF.

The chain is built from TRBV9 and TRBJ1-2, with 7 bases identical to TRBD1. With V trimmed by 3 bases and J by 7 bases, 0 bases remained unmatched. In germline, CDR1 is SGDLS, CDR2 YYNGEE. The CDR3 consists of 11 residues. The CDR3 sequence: CASSGQGGYTF. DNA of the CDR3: TGTGCCAGCAGCGGACAGGGTGGCTACACCTTC.

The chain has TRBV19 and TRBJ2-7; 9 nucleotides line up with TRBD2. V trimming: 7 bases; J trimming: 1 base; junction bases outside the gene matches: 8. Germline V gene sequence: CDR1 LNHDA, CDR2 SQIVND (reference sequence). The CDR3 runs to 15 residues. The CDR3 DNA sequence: TGTGCCAGTACCCCGACTAGCGGAATTTCCTACGAGCAGTACTTC. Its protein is CASTPTSGISYEQYF. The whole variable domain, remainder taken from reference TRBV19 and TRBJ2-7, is DGGITQSPKYLFRKEGQNVTLSCEQNLNHDAMYWYRQDPGQGLRLIYYSQIVNDFQKGDIAEGYSVSREKKESFPLTVTSAQKNPTAFYLCASTPTSGISYEQYFGPGTRLTVT.

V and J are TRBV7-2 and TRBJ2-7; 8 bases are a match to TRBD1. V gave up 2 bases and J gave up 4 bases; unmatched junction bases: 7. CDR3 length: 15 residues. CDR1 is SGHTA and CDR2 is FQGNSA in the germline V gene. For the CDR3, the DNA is TGTGCCAGCAGCTTACTGGCAGGGGGCAATTACGAGCAGTACTTC. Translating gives CASSLLAGGNYEQYF.

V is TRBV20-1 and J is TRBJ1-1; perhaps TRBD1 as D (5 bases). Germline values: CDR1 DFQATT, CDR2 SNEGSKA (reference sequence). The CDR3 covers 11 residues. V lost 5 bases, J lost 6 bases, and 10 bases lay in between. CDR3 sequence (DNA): TGCAGTGCTTTCGGAGGGGCTGAAGCTTTCTTT. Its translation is CSAFGGAEAFF.

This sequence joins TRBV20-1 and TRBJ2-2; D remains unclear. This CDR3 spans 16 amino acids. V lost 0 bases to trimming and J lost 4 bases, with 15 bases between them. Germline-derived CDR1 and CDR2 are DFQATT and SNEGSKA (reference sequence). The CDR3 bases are TGCAGTGCTAGAGATCTAGATTGGGCGGCCACCGGGGAGCTGTTTTTT. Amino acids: CSARDLDWAATGELFF.

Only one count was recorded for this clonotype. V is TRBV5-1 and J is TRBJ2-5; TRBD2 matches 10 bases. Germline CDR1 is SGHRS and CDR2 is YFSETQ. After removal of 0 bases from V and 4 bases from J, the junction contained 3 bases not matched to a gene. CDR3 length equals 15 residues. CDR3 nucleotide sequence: TGCGCCAGCAGCTTGGCAGCGGGAGGGGCAGAGACCCAGTACTTC. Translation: CASSLAAGGAETQYF.

CDR3 coding DNA: TGCGCCAGCAGCCTAAATACAGGGCCAGAAGAGACCCAGTACTTC. It is translated as CASSLNTGPEETQYF. The chain couples TRBV5-1 to TRBJ2-5; perhaps TRBD1 as D (6 bases). V shed 4 bases and J shed 3 bases, with 16 bases lying between them. Per the germline V gene, CDR1 is SGHRS and CDR2 is YFSETQ. The CDR3 has 15 residues.

CDR3 loop: CASSMSAVGPLHF. In DNA, the CDR3 is TGTGCCAGTAGTATGTCGGCAGTCGGCCCCCTCCACTTT. The chain combines TRBV19 with TRBJ1-6; D not certain. The germline V and J ends were trimmed by 3 bases and 13 bases, with 13 bases remaining between them. Germline CDR1 and CDR2: LNHDA and SQIVND (reference sequence). This CDR3 contains 13 residues.

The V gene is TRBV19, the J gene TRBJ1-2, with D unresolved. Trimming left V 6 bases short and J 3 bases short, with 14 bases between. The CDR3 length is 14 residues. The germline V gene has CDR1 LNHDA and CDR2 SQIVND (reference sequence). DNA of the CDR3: TGTGCCAGTAGCCCCCAAATAGCGGACTATGGCTACACCTTC. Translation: CASSPQIADYGYTF.

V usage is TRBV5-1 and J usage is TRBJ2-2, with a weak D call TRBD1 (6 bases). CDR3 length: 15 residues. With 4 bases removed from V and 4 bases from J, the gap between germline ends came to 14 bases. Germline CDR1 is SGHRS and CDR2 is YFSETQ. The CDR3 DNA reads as TGCGCCAGCAGCAGAACACAACAGGGCACCGGGGAGCTGTTTTTT. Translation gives CASSRTQQGTGELFF.

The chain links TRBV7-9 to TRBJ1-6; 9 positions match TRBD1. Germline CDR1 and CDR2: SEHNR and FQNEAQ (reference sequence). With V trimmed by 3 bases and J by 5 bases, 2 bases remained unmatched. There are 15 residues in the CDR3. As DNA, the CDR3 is TGTGCCAGCAGCTTCCGGGACAGGGATAATTCACCCCTCCACTTT. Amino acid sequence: CASSFRDRDNSPLHF.

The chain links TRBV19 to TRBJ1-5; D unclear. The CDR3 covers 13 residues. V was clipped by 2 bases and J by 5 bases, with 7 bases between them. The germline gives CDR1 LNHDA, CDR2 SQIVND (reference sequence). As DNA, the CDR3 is TGTGCCAGTAGTATAACAGTAGATCAGCCCCAGCATTTT. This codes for CASSITVDQPQHF.

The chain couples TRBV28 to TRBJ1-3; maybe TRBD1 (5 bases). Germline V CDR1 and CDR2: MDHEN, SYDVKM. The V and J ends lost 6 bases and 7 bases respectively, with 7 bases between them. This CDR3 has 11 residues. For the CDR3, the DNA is TGTGCCAGCAGGGGACTTAACACCATATATTTT. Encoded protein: CASRGLNTIYF.